The source of this T cell receptor beta chain is a study of shared clonotypes between healthy human individuals. Every one of the donors was a Caucasian adult that lived in Nashville, Tennessee. Genomic DNA from unsorted samples was obtained from around 99 million PBMCs (per sample). DNA input for the unsorted PBMC replicate PCRs was about 280 ng, tens of thousands of T cell genomes. On ten immunoSEQ deep assay plates, unsorted PBMC DNA was sequenced. Clones were sequenced by immunoSEQ multiplex PCR, and TCRdb holds only the in-frame ones, with some missing. The table lists under 600,000 clones, 75% to 80% of them singletons. The material sequenced was PBMCs. The receptor was derived from a middle-aged woman in good health. Some clones in this sample may be carry-over from other donors' samples.

CDR3 region: CASSESGGGFTGELFF. The DNA for the CDR3 is TGTGCCAGCAGCGAATCTGGAGGGGGATTCACCGGGGAGCTGTTTTTT. The gene calls are TRBV7-8 and TRBJ2-2, with D perhaps being TRBD1 or TRBD2 (6 bases each). V was shortened by 5 bases and J by 4 bases, with 17 bases between the two germline ends. The length of the CDR3 is 16 residues. Germline CDR1 is SGHVS and CDR2 is FQNEAQ.